The sequence of this T cell receptor (beta chain) was determined in a study of T cell repertoires in cytomegalovirus infection. Study as a whole: Indications came from public TCR beta signatures; they pointed to CMV infection and to a matching HLA type. General observations from the study: People with CMV and the relevant HLA were identified by cumulative public TCR beta family frequency. HLA-C-restricted CMV clonotypes gave the most frequent clonotype in two of eight donors.

MiXCR, run by TCRdb on the reads, gives a single entry per CDR3 protein. The table records hundreds of thousands of distinct CDR3 sequences, 35% of them present only once. About this clonotype: The antigen is not known. The CDR3 ends on some other residue instead of the conserved phenylalanine or tryptophan, so this is likely a read error.

The material sequenced was PBMCs. The TCR originated in a human donor in good health (CMV status not recorded). Some clones in this sample may be carry-over from other donors' samples.

CDR3 amino acids: CASTLGGSGANVLTL. The CDR3 DNA is TGTGCCAGCACCCTGGGGGGCTCTGGGGCCAACGTCCTGACTTTA. The chain couples TRBV7-8 to TRBJ2-6; maybe TRBD2 (6 bases). The CDR3 length is 15 residues. Germline V gives CDR1 SGHVS, CDR2 FQNEAQ. The ends were cut back, 7 bases at V and 0 bases at J, with 10 bases in the middle.